This T cell receptor (beta chain) was identified during a study of cytomegalovirus exposure and HLA in healthy donors. Use of 60 Vbeta and 13 Jbeta primers characterized the PCR. Produced via immunoSEQ multiplex PCR; TCRdb's table is partial and in-frame only. Its table records about 130,000 clones. V lost 4 bases to trimming and J lost 4 bases; unmatched junction nucleotides: 3. The CDR3 is 15 amino acids. Germline V gives CDR1 SGHNT, CDR2 YENEEA. Material for sequencing was PBMCs. The chain employs TRBV11-3 and TRBJ2-2; 10 positions agree with TRBD2. This clonotype originated in a man in his forties or fifties in good health and CMV-seronegative. The CDR3 loop is CASSSLAGITGELFF. For the CDR3, the DNA is TGTGCCAGCAGCTCACTAGCGGGAATCACCGGGGAGCTGTTTTTT.